The 13 T cell receptor beta chains listed next were all sequenced from one sample in a study of T cells in Graves' hyperthyroidism and ophthalmopathy. The source material, RNA transcripts, was used to amplify TCR beta CDR3 regions. The HTBI primer set served for first-round RT-PCR of the TCR CDR3. Using its own MiXCR run on the multiplex PCR reads, TCRdb lists one record per CDR3 protein. The table lists a few hundred thousand distinct CDR3 sequences, about a sixth of them singletons, with roughly 3% in the top ten. The sample comprised blood. The receptors stem from a woman between 35 and 50 years old with Graves' ophthalmopathy.

The chain recombines TRBV19 with TRBJ2-5; 7 positions match TRBD2. There are 15 residues in the CDR3. After removal of 2 bases from V and 5 bases from J, the junction contained 8 bases not matched to a gene. Germline values: CDR1 LNHDA, CDR2 SQIVND (reference sequence). Here the CDR3 DNA reads TGTGCCAGTAGTATAACCAGCGGGGTCGGGGAGACCCAGTACTTC. Translated: CASSITSGVGETQYF. Based on the CDR3 plus reference TRBV19 and TRBJ2-5, the full variable domain is DGGITQSPKYLFRKEGQNVTLSCEQNLNHDAMYWYRQDPGQGLRLIYYSQIVNDFQKGDIAEGYSVSREKKESFPLTVTSAQKNPTAFYLCASSITSGVGETQYFGPGTRLLVL.

This clonotype was counted a single time. The chain's CDR3 is CSAGGQGLYGYTF. The CDR3 nucleotides read TGCAGTGCGGGAGGACAGGGACTCTATGGCTACACCTTC. The V gene is TRBV20-1, the J gene TRBJ1-2; 8 bases align to TRBD1. V gave up 6 bases and J gave up 4 bases; unmatched junction bases: 7. The germline V gene encodes CDR1 DFQATT and CDR2 SNEGSKA (reference sequence). The CDR3 is made up of 13 amino acids.

This clonotype was detected only a few times. CDR3 amino acids: CASSLSGSRDGYTF. CDR3 DNA sequence: TGTGCCAGCAGTTTATCTGGGAGCAGGGATGGCTACACCTTC. V and J are TRBV12-3 or TRBV12-4 and TRBJ1-2, with D possibly being TRBD1 (5 bases). Between the trimmed V and J ends, which lost 2 bases and 6 bases, there was a span of 13 bases. There are 14 residues in the CDR3.

This chain links TRBV7-8 with TRBJ2-3, with 11 nucleotides matching TRBD2. Germline CDR1 SGHVS, CDR2 FQNEAQ. The length of the CDR3 is 16 residues. V gave up 5 bases and J gave up 5 bases; unmatched junction bases: 9. CDR3 in amino acids: CASSQGLAAGGDTQYF. The CDR3 coding sequence is TGTGCCAGCAGCCAGGGACTAGCGGCCGGGGGAGATACGCAGTATTTT.

The gene calls are TRBV13 and TRBJ1-4; weak D call: TRBD1 (6 bases). The CDR3 has 14 amino acids. Per germline, CDR1 PRHDT and CDR2 FYEKMQ (reference sequence). V was pared by 5 bases and J by 8 bases, with 15 bases between. CDR3 nucleotides: TGTGCCAGCAGCCTCGGTACCCAGGGGGAAAAACTGTTTTTT. Amino acid sequence: CASSLGTQGEKLFF. The full variable domain, rest sourced from reference TRBV13 and TRBJ1-4, is AAGVIQSPRHLIKEKRETATLKCYPIPRHDTVYWYQQGPGQDPQFLISFYEKMQSDKGSIPDRFSAQQFSDYHSELNMSSLELGDSALYFCASSLGTQGEKLFFGSGTQLSVL.

At least ten counts were recorded for this clonotype. V and J are TRBV11-2 and TRBJ1-4, with D possibly TRBD1 on 6 matching bases. Trimming removed 3 bases from V and 4 bases from J, with 18 bases in between. Germline V lookup: CDR1 SGHAT, CDR2 FQNNGV. There are 17 residues in the CDR3. CDR3 sequence: CASSFTRAAGHNEKLFF. The CDR3 DNA reads TGTGCCAGCAGCTTCACTAGGGCCGCGGGACATAATGAAAAACTGTTTTTT.

At least ten counts were recorded for this clonotype. CDR3 bases: TGTGCCAGCAGCTTGGTGGAAACTCGGAACTATGGCTACACCTTC. As protein: CASSLVETRNYGYTF. The gene calls are TRBV5-8 and TRBJ1-2; D is unclear. Germline V gene lookup returns CDR1 SGHTS and CDR2 YDEGEE. V shed 0 bases and J shed 2 bases, with 11 bases lying between them. This CDR3 is built from 15 residues.

A few counts support this clonotype. V usage is TRBV3-1 and J usage is TRBJ1-6; D unresolved. Germline V gene sequence: CDR1 LGHDT, CDR2 YNNKEL (reference sequence). This CDR3 is 14 amino acids long. V shed 5 bases and J shed 6 bases, with 11 bases lying between them. Here the CDR3 DNA reads TGTGCCAGCAGCTTCCGGGCCAGTAATTCACCCCTCCACTTT. It yields the protein CASSFRASNSPLHF.

J is TRBJ2-2 and V is TRBV9; 8 nucleotides agree with TRBD1. CDR3 length equals 15 residues. The junction had 6 bases not matched to a gene; V was cut back by 4 bases and J by 4 bases. CDR1 is SGDLS and CDR2 is YYNGEE in the germline V gene. In nucleotides, the CDR3 is TGTGCCAGCAGCACCCAGGGGGCGCGCACCGGGGAGCTGTTTTTT. This sequence encodes CASSTQGARTGELFF.

This clonotype has ten or more counts. This rearrangement joins TRBV2 to TRBJ1-2, with TRBD1 matching over 7 bases. The CDR3 is 14 amino acids. The V segment lost 3 bases and the J segment 8 bases; nucleotides outside the gene matches: 9. Germline V gene data show CDR1 as SNHLY and CDR2 as FYNNEI. The CDR3 DNA follows: TGTGCCAGCAGTGAGATACAGGGGTGGAGCGGCTACACCTTC. Protein sequence: CASSEIQGWSGYTF. The complete variable domain, with remaining parts taken from reference TRBV2 and TRBJ1-2, reads EPEVTQTPSHQVTQMGQEVILRCVPISNHLYFYWYRQILGQKVEFLVSFYNNEISEKSEIFDDQFSVERPDGSNFTLKIRSTKLEDSAMYFCASSEIQGWSGYTFGSGTRLTVV.

This clonotype was counted ten times or more. The gene calls are TRBV30 and TRBJ1-1; a possible D gene is TRBD1 (5 bases). Germline loops: CDR1 GTSNPN, CDR2 SVGIG (reference sequence). V was cut by 7 bases and J by 1 base, with 7 bases left in between. The CDR3 contains 11 residues. The CDR3 DNA sequence: TGTGCCTCGGACAAGAACACTGAAGCTTTCTTT. Translating it yields CASDKNTEAFF.

V is TRBV29-1 and J is TRBJ2-1, with D perhaps TRBD1 (5 bases). Germline lookup yields CDR1 SQVTM and CDR2 ANQGSEA. V lost 2 bases and J 7 bases, leaving 12 bases between the germline ends. The CDR3 sequence is 13 residues long. The CDR3 DNA reads as TGCAGCGTTGAAAACGACAGTTGGAATGAGCAGTTCTTC. Protein product: CSVENDSWNEQFF.

This clonotype has a count of ten or more. V is TRBV5-1 and J is TRBJ2-1, with TRBD2 matching 7 bases. V trimming: 0 bases; J trimming: 7 bases; junction bases outside the gene matches: 13. The germline V gene encodes CDR1 SGHRS and CDR2 YFSETQ. The CDR3 loop spans 17 amino acids. The CDR3 spells CASSLGNSGLAVNEQFF. The CDR3 DNA reads as TGCGCCAGCAGCTTGGGAAATAGCGGGCTCGCGGTTAATGAGCAGTTCTTC.